The sample holds a few counts of the clone carrying this T cell receptor beta chain. Its antigen is not known. The data derive from a study of T cell repertoires in cytomegalovirus infection. The CDR3 extends over 16 amino acids. V shed 8 bases, J shed 5 bases, and the junction held 14 bases outside the gene matches. Germline values: CDR1 SEHNR, CDR2 FQNEAQ (reference sequence). TCRdb recomputed calls from the reads with MiXCR, one row per CDR3 protein. The sample has hundreds of thousands of distinct CDR3 sequences, approximately 32% seen once. The rearrangement uses TRBV7-9 and TRBJ1-2; the match to TRBD1 covers 10 bases. This TCR was recovered from a human donor in good health (CMV status not recorded). Some clones in this sample may be carry-over from other donors' samples. The input for sequencing was cultured CD8+ T cells from PBMCs, taken from culture after CMV antigen stimulation. The CDR3 nucleotides read TGTGCCAGCGAAACCCCGGACAGGGGGGCAATATATGGCTACACCTTC. This gives the protein CASETPDRGAIYGYTF.